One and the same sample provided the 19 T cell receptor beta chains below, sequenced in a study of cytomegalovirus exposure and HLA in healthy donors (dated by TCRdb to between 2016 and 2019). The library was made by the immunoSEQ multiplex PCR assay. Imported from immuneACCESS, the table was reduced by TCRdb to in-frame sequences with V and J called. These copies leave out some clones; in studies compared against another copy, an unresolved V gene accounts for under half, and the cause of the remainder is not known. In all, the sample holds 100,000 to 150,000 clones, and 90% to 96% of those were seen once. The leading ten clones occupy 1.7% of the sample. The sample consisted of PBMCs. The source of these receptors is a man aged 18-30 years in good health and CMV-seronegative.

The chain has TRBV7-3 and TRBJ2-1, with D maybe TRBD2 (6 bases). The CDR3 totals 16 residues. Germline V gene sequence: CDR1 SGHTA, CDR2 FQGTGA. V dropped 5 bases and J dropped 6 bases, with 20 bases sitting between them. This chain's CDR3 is CASSPTWVAVSNEQFF. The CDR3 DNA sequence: TGTGCCAGCAGCCCCACCTGGGTAGCGGTAAGCAATGAGCAGTTCTTC.

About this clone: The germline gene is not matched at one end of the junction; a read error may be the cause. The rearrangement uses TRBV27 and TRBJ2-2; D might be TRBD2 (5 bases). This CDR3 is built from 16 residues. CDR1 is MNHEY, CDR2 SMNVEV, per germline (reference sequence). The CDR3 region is CASSAAVVQNTGELLF. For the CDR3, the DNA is TGTGCCAGCAGCGCGGCTGTAGTCCAGAACACCGGGGAGCTGCTTTTT.

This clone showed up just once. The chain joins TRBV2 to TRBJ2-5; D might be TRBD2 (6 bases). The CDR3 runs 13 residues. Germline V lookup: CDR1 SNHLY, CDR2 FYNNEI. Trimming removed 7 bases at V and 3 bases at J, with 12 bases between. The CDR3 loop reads CASTREREETQYF. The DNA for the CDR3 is TGTGCCAGCACCCGGGAGCGGGAAGAGACCCAGTACTTC.

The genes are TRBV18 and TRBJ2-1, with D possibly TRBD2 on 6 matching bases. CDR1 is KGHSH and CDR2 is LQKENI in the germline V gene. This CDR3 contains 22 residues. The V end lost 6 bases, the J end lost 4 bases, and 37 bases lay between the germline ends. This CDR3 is CASSRLFVLRERDKVEYNEQFF. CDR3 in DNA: TGTGCCAGCTCGAGATTATTCGTCTTGCGGGAAAGAGACAAAGTGGAATACAATGAGCAGTTCTTC.

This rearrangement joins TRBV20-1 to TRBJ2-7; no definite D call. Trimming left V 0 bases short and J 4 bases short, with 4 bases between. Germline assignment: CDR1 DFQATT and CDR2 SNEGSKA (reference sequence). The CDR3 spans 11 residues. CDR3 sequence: CSARDTYEQYF. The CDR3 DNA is TGCAGTGCTAGAGACACATACGAGCAGTACTTC.

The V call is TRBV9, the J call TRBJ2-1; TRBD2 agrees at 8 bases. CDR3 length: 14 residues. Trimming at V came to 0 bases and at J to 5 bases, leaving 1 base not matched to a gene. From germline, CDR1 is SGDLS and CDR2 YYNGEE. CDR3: CASSVEAGDNEQFF. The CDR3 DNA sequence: TGTGCCAGCAGCGTAGAAGCGGGGGACAATGAGCAGTTCTTC. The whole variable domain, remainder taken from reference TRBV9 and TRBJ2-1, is DSGVTQTPKHLITATGQRVTLRCSPRSGDLSVYWYQQSLDQGLQFLIQYYNGEERAKGNILERFSAQQFPDLHSELNLSSLELGDSALYFCASSVEAGDNEQFFGPGTRLTVL.

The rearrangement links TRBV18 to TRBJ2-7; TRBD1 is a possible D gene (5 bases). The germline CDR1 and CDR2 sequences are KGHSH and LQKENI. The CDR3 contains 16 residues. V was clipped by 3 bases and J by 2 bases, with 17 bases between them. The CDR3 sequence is CASSPFDRGFTYEQYF. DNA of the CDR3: TGTGCCAGCTCACCGTTCGATAGGGGTTTTACCTACGAGCAGTACTTC.

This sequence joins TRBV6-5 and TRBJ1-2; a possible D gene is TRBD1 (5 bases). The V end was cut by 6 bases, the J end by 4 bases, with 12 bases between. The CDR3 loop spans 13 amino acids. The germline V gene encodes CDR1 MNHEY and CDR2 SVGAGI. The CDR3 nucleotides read TGTGCCAGCAGGGGGGGTTTTAGCTATGGCTACACCTTC. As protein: CASRGGFSYGYTF.

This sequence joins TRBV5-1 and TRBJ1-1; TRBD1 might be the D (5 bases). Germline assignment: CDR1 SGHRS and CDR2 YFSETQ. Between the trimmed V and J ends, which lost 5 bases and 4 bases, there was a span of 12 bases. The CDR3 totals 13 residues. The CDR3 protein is CASSQGMSTEAFF. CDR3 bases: TGCGCCAGCAGTCAGGGAATGAGCACTGAAGCTTTCTTT.

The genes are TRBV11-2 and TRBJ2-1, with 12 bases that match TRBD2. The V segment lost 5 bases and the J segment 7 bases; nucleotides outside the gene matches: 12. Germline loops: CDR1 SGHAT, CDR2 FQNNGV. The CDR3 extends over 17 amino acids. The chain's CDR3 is CASSPIASGRADNEQFF. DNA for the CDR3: TGTGCCAGCAGCCCAATAGCTAGCGGGAGGGCCGATAATGAGCAGTTCTTC.

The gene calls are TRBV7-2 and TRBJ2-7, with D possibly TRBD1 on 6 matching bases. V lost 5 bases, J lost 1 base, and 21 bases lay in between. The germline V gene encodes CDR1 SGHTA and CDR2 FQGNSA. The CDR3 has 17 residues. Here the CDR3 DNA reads TGTGCCAGCAGCCGTGAGGCAGGGGTCCGGGGATCCTACGAGCAGTACTTC. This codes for CASSREAGVRGSYEQYF.

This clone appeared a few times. As DNA, the CDR3 is TGTGCCAGTAGTATAGACAGGGGAAGGAATCAGCCCCAGCATTTT. It codes for CASSIDRGRNQPQHF. The chain recombines TRBV19 with TRBJ1-5; D is possibly TRBD1 (6 bases). The CDR3 length is 15 residues. CDR1 LNHDA and CDR2 SQIVND come from the germline V gene (reference sequence). The V end was cut by 0 bases, the J end by 4 bases, with 10 bases between.

The CDR3 DNA is TGTGCCAGCAGTGTGGGCCTAGCCAACTATGGCTACACCTTC. Protein product: CASSVGLANYGYTF. V is TRBV28 and J is TRBJ1-2; D is undetermined. V lost 5 bases and J lost 2, with 12 bases in between. The CDR3 is 14 residues long. The V gene's germline CDR1 is MDHEN and CDR2 SYDVKM.

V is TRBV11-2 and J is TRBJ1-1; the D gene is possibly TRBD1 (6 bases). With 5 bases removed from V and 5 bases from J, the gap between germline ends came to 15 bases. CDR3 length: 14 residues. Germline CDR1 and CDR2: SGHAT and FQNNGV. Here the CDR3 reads CASSLTGFGTEAFF. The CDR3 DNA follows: TGTGCCAGCAGCCTAACAGGGTTTGGGACTGAAGCTTTCTTT.

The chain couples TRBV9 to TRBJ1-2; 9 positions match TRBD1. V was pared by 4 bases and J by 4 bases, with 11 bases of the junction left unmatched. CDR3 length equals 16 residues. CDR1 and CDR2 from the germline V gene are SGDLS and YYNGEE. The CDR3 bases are TGTGCCAGCAGCCCCCGGGGGGACAGGGTAGGCTATGGCTACACCTTC. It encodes CASSPRGDRVGYGYTF.

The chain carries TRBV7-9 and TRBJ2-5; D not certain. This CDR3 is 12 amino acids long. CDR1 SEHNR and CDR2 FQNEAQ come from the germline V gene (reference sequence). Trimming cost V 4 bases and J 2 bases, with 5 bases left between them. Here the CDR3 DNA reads TGTGCCAGCAGCTCGTTACAAGAGACCCAGTACTTC. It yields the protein CASSSLQETQYF.

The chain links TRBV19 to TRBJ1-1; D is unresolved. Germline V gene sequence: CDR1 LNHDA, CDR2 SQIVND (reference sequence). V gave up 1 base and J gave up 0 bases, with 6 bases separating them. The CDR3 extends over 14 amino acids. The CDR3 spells CASSIGQMNTEAFF. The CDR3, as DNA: TGTGCCAGTAGTATAGGCCAGATGAACACTGAAGCTTTCTTT.

CDR3 sequence: CASSLGGQGTSYTF. For the CDR3, the DNA is TGTGCCAGCAGTCTCGGGGGACAGGGGACGAGCTACACCTTC. The chain combines TRBV28 with TRBJ1-2; 10 bases align to TRBD1. V was clipped by 5 bases and J by 9 bases; unmatched bases: 9. CDR3 size: 14 residues. Germline CDR1 reads MDHEN; CDR2 reads SYDVKM.

CDR3 nucleotides: TGCAGCGTTGAAGACTCGGCTAGCGGTTACAATGAGCAGTTCTTC. This codes for CSVEDSASGYNEQFF. The chain has TRBV29-1 and TRBJ2-1, with 7 bases lining up with TRBD2. CDR1 SQVTM and CDR2 ANQGSEA come from the germline V gene. The CDR3 contains 15 residues. V trimming: 0 bases; J trimming: 4 bases; junction bases outside the gene matches: 6.